This T cell receptor (beta chain) was identified during a study of T cells in Graves' hyperthyroidism and ophthalmopathy. Study details: Peripheral blood samples were taken at initial diagnosis, prior to any treatment.

Study outcomes and limitations: The model foresaw ophthalmopathy a median about 6.1 months prior to onset.

There are many counts of this clonotype. Its antigen is currently unknown. Amplification targeted TCR beta CDR3 regions from RNA transcripts. Primed by the HTBI set, a first-round RT-PCR was run on the TCR CDR3. MiXCR, applied by TCRdb to the multiplex PCR reads, yields one record per CDR3 protein. The repertoire holds roughly 240,000 distinct CDR3 sequences, with around 15% as singletons. Clinicians diagnosed patients from clinical symptoms, serum thyroxine and TRAb, thyroid ultrasound and orbital computed tomography. Extraction of PBMCs used approximately 10 ml of fresh peripheral blood. The receptor comes from a woman aged 18-29 years with Graves' ophthalmopathy. Sample: blood.

The CDR3 is CASSLSGRPYNEQFF. The DNA for the CDR3 is TGTGCCAGCAGCTTATCCGGGAGACCCTACAATGAGCAGTTCTTC. The V and J genes are TRBV7-2 and TRBJ2-1; weak D call: TRBD2 (6 bases). V shed 2 bases and J shed 2 bases, with 10 bases lying between them. The germline V gene encodes CDR1 SGHTA and CDR2 FQGNSA. The CDR3 loop spans 15 amino acids.